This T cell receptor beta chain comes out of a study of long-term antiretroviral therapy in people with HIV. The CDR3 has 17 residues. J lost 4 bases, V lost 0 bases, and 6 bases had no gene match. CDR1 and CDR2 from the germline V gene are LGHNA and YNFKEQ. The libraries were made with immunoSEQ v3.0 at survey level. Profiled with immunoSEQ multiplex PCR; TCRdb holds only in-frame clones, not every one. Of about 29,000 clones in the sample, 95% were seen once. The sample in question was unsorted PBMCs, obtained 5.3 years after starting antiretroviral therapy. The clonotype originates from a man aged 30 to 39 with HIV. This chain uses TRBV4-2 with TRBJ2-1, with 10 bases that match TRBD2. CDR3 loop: CASSQEISGGAYNEQFF. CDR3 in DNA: TGTGCCAGCAGCCAAGAGATCAGCGGGGGGGCTTACAATGAGCAGTTCTTC.